This T cell receptor beta chain was recovered during a study of T cells in Graves' hyperthyroidism and ophthalmopathy. The CDR3 sequence is 19 residues long. Germline V gene lookup returns CDR1 KGHDR and CDR2 SFDVKD. V was pared by 0 bases and J by 3 bases, with 9 bases of the junction left unmatched. Regions amplified from RNA transcripts were the TCR beta CDR3 regions. During a first-round RT-PCR of the TCR CDR3, the HTBI primer set was used. TCRdb re-called the multiplex PCR reads with MiXCR, one entry per CDR3 protein. The repertoire holds 540,000 or so distinct CDR3 sequences, with less than 20% as singletons.

Material for sequencing was blood. This TCR was sampled from a woman aged 25 to 39 with Graves' hyperthyroidism. The chain couples TRBV24-1 to TRBJ2-2; TRBD2 agrees at 10 bases. Written as DNA, the CDR3 is TGTGCCACCAGTGATTTGCGGGCTAGCGGGAGTGAGTACACCGGGGAGCTGTTTTTT. Encoded protein: CATSDLRASGSEYTGELFF.